The sequence of this TCR beta chain was determined in a study of T cells in localized non-small cell lung cancer. Study-wide results and limits: A median of approximately 60 of the top 100 tumor clones appeared in adjacent lung, which was paired and uninvolved. The tumor had only one region sequenced, so heterogeneity remains possible.

Sequencing used immunoSEQ multiplex PCR; TCRdb keeps in-frame clones, though not all of them. The table has tens of thousands of clones, 80% to 90% seen once. To note about this clone: Its specificity is not known.

Germline-derived CDR1 and CDR2 are SGHNT and YYREEE (reference sequence). This CDR3 is 12 amino acids long. The sequenced sample was peripheral blood, obtained before any cancer treatment. This TCR was recovered from a woman aged 40 to 75 with stage I lung adenocarcinoma. The chain links TRBV5-4 to TRBJ2-2; D assignment may be TRBD1 or TRBD2 (5 bases each). For the CDR3, the DNA is TGTGGCACGGTGGGGGTCACCGGGGAGCTGTTTTTT. It yields the protein CGTVGVTGELFF. The full variable domain, in which reference TRBV5-4 and TRBJ2-2 provide the parts outside the CDR3, is ETGVTQSPTHLIKTRGQQVTLRCSSQSGHNTVSWYQQALGQGPQFIFQYYREEENGRGNFPPRFSGLQFPNYSSELNVNALELDDSALYLCGTVGVTGELFFGEGSRLTVL.